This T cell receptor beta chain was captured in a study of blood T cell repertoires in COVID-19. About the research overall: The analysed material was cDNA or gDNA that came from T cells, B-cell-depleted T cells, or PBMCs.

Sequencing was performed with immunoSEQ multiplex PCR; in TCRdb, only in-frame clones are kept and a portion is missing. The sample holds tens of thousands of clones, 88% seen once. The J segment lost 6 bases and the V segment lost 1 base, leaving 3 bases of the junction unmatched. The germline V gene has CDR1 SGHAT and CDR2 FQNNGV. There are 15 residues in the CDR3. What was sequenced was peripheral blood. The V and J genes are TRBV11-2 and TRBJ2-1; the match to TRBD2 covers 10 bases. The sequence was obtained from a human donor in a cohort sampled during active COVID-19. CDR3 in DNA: TGTGCCAGCAGCTTAGCTCTAGCGGGAGTCAATGAGCAGTTCTTC. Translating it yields CASSLALAGVNEQFF.